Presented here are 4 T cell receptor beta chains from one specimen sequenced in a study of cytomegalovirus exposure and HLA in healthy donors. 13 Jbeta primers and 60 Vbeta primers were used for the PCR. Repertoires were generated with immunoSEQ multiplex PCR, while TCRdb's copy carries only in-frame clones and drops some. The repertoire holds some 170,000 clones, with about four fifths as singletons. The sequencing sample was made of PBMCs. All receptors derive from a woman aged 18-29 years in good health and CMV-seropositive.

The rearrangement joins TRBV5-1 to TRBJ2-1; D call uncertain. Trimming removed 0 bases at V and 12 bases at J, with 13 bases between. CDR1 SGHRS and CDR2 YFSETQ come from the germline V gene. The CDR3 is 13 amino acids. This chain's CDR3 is CASSLDVSLWQFF. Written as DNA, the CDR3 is TGCGCCAGCAGCTTGGATGTTAGCCTGTGGCAGTTCTTC.

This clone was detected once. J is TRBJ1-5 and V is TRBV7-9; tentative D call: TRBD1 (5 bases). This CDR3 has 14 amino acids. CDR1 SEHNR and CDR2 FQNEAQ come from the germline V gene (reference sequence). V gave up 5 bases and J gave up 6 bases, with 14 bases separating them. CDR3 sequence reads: CASSPQVPGQPQHF. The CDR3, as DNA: TGTGCCAGCAGCCCACAGGTTCCCGGTCAGCCCCAGCATTTT. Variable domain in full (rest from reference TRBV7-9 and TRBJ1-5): DTGVSQNPRHKITKRGQNVTFRCDPISEHNRLYWYRQTLGQGPEFLTYFQNEAQLEKSRLLSDRFSAERPKGSFSTLEIQRTEQGDSAMYLCASSPQVPGQPQHFGDGTRLSIL.

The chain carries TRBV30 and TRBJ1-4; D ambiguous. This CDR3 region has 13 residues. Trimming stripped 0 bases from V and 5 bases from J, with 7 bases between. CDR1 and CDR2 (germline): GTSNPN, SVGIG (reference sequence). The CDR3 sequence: CAWSVLENEKLFF. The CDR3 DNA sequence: TGTGCCTGGAGTGTACTAGAGAATGAAAAACTGTTTTTT.

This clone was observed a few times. CDR3 amino acids: CASSLGQYYEQYF. Written as DNA, the CDR3 is TGTGCCAGCAGCTTGGGACAGTACTACGAGCAGTACTTC. The J gene is TRBJ2-7, the V gene TRBV7-2; TRBD1 matches 7 bases. V dropped 3 bases and J dropped 3; count of bases not matched to a gene: 2. Germline lookup yields CDR1 SGHTA and CDR2 FQGNSA. There are 13 residues in the CDR3.